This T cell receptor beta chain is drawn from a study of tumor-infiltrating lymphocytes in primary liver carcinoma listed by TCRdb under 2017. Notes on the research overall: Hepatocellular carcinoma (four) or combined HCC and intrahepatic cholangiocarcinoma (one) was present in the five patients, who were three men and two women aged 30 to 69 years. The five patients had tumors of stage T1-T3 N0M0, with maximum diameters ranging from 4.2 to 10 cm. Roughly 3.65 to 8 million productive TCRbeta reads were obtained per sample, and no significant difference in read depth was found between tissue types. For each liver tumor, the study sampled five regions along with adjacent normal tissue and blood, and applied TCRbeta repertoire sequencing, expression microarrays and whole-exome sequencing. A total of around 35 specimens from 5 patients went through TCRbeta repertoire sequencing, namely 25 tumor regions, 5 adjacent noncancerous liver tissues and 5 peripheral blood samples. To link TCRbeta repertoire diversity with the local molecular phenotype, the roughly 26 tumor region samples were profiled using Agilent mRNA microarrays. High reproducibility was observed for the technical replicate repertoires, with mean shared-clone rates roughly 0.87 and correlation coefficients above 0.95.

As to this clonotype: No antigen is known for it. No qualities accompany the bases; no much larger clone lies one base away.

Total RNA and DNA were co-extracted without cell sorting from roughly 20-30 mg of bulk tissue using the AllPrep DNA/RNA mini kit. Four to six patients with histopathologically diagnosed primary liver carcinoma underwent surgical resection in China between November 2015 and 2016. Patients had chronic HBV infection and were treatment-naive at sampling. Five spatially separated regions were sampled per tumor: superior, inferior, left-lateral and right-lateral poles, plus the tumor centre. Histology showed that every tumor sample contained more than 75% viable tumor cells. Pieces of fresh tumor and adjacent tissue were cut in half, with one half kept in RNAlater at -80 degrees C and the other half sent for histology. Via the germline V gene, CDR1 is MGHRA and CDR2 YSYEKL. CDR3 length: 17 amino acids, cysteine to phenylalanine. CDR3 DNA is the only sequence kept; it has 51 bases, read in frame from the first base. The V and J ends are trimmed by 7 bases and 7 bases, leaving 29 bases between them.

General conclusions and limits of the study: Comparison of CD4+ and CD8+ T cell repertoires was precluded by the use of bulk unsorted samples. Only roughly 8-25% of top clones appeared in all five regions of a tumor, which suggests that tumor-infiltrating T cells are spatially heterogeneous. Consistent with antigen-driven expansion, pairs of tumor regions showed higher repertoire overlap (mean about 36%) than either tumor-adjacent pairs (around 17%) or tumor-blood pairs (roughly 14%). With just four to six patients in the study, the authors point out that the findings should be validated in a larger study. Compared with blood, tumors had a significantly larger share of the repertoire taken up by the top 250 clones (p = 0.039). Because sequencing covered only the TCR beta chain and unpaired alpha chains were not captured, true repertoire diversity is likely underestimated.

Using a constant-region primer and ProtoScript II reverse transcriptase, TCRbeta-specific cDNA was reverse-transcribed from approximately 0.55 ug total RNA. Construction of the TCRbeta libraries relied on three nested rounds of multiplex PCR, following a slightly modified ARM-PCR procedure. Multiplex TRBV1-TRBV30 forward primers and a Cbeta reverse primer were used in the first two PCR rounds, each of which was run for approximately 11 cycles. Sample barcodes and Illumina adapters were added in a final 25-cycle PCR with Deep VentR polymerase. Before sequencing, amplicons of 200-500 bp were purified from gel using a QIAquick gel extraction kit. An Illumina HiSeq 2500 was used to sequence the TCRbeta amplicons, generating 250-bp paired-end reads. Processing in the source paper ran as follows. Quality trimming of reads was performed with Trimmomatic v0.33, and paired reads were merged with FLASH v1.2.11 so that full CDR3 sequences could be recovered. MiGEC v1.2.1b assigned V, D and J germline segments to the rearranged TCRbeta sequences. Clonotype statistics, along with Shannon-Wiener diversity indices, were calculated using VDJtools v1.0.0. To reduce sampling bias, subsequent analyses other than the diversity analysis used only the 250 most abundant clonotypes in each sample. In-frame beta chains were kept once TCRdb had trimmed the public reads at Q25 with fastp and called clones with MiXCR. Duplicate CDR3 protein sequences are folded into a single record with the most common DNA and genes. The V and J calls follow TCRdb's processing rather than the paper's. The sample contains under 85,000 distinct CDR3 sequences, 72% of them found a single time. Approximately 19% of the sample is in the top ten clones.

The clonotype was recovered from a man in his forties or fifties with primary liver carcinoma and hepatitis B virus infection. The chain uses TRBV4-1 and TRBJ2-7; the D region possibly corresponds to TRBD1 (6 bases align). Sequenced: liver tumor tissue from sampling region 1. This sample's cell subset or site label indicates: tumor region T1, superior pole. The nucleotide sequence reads TGCGCCAGCAACCAGAGTCCCGGGACACTTCAGGTCGGGGAGCAGTACTTC. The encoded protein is CASNQSPGTLQVGEQYF.